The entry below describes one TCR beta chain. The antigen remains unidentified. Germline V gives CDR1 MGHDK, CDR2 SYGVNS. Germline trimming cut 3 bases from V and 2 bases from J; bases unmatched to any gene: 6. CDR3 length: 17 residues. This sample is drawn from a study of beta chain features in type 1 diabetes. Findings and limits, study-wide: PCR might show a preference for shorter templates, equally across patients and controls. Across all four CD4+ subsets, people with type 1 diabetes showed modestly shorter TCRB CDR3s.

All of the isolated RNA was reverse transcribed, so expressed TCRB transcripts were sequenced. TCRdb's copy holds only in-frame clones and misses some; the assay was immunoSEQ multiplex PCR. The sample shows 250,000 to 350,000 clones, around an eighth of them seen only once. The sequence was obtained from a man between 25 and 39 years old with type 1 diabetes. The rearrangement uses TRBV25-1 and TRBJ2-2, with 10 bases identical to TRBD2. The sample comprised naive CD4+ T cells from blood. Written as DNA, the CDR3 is TGTGCCAGCAGTGATTCTAGCGGGAGACTTAACACCGGGGAGCTGTTTTTT. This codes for CASSDSSGRLNTGELFF.